Many counts were recorded for the clone carrying this TCR beta chain. Its cognate antigen is unknown. Authors of the study amplified TCR beta CDR3 regions from RNA transcripts. HTBI primers were employed in a first-round RT-PCR of the TCR CDR3. TCRdb re-called the multiplex PCR reads with MiXCR, one entry per CDR3 protein. The sample includes hundreds of thousands of distinct CDR3 sequences, roughly 15% of them seen just once. The data belong to a study of T cells in Graves' hyperthyroidism and ophthalmopathy. Points from the study as a whole: The blood repertoire included most of the expanded thyroid clonotypes above 0.001.

Under 12 ml fresh peripheral blood yielded the PBMCs. Source material: blood. The clonotype originates from a woman in her forties or fifties with Graves' ophthalmopathy.

The CDR3 DNA reads as TGTGCCAGCAATACCCCGGGACAGGGCCCATCAGGTGAGCAGTTCTTC. This sequence encodes CASNTPGQGPSGEQFF. The rearrangement uses TRBV28 and TRBJ2-1; 9 bases align to TRBD1. The CDR3 sequence is 16 residues long. Germline V lookup: CDR1 MDHEN, CDR2 SYDVKM. V lost 7 bases, J lost 9 bases, and 16 bases stayed unmatched.